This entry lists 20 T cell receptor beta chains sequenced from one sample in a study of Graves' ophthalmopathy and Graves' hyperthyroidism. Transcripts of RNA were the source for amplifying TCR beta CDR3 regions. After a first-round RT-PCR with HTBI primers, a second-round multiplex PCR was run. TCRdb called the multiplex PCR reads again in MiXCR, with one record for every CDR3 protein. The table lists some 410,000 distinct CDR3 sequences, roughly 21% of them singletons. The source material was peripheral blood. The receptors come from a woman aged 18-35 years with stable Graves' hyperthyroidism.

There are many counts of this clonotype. The CDR3 is CASSEVETGELFF. The CDR3 bases are TGTGCCAGCAGTGAGGTGGAAACCGGGGAGCTGTTTTTT. The V call is TRBV6-1, the J call TRBJ2-2; D not certain. Trimming shortened V by 3 bases and J by 5 bases, and 7 bases separated the two germline ends. Germline V gene data show CDR1 as MNHNS and CDR2 as SASEGT. CDR3 length equals 13 residues.

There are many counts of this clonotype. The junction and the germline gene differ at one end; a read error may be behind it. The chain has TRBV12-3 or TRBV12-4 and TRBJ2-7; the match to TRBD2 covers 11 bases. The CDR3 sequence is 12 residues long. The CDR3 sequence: CASSHRTSGQIF. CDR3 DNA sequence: TGTGCCAGCAGTCACCGGACTAGCGGGCAGATCTTC.

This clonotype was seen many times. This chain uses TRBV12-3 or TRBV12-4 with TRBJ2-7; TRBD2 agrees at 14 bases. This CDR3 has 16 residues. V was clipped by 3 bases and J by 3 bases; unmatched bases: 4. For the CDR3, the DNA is TGTGCCAGCAGTTTGACCGGACTAGCGGGGGGCTACGAGCAGTACTTC. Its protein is CASSLTGLAGGYEQYF.

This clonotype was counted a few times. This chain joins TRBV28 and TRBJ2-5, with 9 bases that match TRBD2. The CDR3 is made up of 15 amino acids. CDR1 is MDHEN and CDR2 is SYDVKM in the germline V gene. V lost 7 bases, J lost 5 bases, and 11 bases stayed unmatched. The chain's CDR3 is CASTLGAGGQETQYF. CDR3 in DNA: TGTGCCAGCACCCTGGGGGCGGGAGGGCAGGAGACCCAGTACTTC.

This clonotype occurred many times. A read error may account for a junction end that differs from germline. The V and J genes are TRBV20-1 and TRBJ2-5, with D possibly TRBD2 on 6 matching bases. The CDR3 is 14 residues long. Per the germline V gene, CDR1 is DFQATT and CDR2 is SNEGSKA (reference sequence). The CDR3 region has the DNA TGCAGTGCTAGACCGGGAGAGGACCAAGGGACCCAGTACTTC. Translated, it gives CSARPGEDQGTQYF.

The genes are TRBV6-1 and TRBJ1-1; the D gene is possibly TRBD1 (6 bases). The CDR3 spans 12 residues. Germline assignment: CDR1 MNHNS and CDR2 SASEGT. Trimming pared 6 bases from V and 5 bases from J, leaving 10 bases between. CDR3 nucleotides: TGTGCCAGCAGCAAAAGGGGGACTGAAGCTTTCTTT. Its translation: CASSKRGTEAFF.

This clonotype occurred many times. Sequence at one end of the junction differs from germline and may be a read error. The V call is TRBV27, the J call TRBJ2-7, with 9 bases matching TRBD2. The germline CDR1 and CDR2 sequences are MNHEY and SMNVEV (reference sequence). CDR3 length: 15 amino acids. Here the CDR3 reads CAGSWSSGISHEQYF. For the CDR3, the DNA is TGTGCCGGCAGTTGGTCTAGCGGGATAAGCCACGAGCAGTACTTC.

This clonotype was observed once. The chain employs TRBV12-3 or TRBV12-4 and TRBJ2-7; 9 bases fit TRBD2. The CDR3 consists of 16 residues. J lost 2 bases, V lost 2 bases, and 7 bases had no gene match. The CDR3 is CASSLSLAGATYEQYF. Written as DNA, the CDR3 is TGTGCCAGCAGTTTAAGTTTAGCGGGAGCCACCTACGAGCAGTACTTC.

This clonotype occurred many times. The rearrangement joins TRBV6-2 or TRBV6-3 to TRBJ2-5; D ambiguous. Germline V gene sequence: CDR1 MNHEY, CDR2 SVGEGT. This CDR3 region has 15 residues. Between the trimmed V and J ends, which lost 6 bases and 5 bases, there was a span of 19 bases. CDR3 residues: CASSNPPPDAETQYF. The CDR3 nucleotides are TGTGCCAGCAGCAACCCCCCTCCCGATGCGGAGACCCAGTACTTC.

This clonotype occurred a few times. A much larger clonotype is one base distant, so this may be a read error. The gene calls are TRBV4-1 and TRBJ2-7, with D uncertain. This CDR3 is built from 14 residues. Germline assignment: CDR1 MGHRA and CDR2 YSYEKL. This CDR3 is CARSQVSNGYEQYF. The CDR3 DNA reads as TGCGCCCGCAGCCAAGTCAGTAACGGTTACGAGCAGTACTTC.

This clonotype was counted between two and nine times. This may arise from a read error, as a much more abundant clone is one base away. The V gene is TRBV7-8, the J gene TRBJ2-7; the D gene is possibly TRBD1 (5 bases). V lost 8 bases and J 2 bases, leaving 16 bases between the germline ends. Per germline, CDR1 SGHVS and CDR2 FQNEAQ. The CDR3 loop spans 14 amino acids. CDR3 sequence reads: CASGPYRLPYEQYF. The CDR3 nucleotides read TGTGCCAGCGGCCCATACAGGTTACCCTACGAGCAGTACTTC.

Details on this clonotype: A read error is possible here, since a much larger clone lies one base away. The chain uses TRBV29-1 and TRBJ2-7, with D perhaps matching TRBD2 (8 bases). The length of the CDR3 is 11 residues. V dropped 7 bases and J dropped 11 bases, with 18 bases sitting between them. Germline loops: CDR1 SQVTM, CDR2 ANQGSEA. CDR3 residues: CSGKGAREEYF. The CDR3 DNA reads TGCAGCGGGAAGGGGGCGCGGGAGGAGTACTTC.

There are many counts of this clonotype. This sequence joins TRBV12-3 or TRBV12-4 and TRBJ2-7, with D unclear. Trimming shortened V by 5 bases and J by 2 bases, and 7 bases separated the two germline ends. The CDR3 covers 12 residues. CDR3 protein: CASSSYAYEQYF. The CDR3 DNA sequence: TGTGCCAGCAGTAGTTATGCCTACGAGCAGTACTTC.

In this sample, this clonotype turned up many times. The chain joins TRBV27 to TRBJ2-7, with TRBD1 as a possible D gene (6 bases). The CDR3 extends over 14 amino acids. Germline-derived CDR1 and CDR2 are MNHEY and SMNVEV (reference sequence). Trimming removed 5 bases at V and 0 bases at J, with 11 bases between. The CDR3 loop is CASSPTGSSYEQYF. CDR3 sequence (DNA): TGTGCCAGCAGTCCCACAGGGAGCTCCTACGAGCAGTACTTC.

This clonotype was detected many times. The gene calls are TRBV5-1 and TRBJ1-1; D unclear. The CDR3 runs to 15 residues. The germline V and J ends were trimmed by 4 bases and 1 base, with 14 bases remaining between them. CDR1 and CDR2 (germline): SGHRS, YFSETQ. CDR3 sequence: CASSGPGNTNTEAFF. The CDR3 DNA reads TGCGCCAGCAGCGGTCCGGGGAATACGAACACTGAAGCTTTCTTT.

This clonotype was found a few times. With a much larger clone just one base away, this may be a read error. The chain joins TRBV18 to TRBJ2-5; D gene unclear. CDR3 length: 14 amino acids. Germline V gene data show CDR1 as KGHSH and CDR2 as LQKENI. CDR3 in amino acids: CASSDGRRQETKYF. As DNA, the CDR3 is TGTGCCAGCTCAGATGGACGGAGACAAGAGACCAAGTACTTC.

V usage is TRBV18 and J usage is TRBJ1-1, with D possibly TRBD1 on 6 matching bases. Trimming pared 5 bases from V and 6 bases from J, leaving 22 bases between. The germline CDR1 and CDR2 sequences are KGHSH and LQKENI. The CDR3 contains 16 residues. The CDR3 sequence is CASSLLKGEIDAEAFF. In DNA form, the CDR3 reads TGTGCCAGCTCATTATTGAAGGGGGAAATTGACGCTGAAGCTTTCTTT.

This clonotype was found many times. The CDR3 bases are TGTGCCAGCAGCCAAGATCATGGGGGGCTCGTCTATGGCTACACCTTC. Protein product: CASSQDHGGLVYGYTF. V gene TRBV4-2 combines with J gene TRBJ1-2; TRBD1 is a possible D gene (6 bases). The CDR3 length is 16 residues. Deletions cut 0 bases from V and 4 bases from J, with 15 bases between. The V gene's germline CDR1 is LGHNA and CDR2 YNFKEQ.

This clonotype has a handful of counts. CDR3 DNA: TGCAGCGTTGAGGGACAGGGGGCCTATGGCTACACCTTC. Protein sequence: CSVEGQGAYGYTF. This chain links TRBV29-1 with TRBJ1-2; TRBD1 matches at 12 bases. The ends lost 3 bases at V and 4 bases at J; junction bases unmatched: 0. The CDR3 runs to 13 residues. The V gene's germline CDR1 is SQVTM and CDR2 ANQGSEA.

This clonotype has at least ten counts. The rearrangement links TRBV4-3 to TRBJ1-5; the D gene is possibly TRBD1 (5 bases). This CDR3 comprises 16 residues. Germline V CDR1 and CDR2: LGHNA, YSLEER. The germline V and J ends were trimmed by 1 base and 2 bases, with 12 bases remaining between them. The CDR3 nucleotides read TGCGCCAGCAGCCAAGCGGCAGGGCAAGGCAATCAGCCCCAGCATTTT. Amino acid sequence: CASSQAAGQGNQPQHF.